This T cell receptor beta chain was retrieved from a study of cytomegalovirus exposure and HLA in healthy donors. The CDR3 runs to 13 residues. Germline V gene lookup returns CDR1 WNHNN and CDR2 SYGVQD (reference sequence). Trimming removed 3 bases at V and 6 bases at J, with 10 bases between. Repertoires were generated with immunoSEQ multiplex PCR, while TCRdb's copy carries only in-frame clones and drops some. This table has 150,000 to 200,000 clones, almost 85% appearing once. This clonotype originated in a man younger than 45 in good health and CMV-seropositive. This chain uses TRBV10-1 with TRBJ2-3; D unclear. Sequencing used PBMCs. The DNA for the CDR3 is TGCGCCAGCAGTGAATCTGGTAGTGATACGCAGTATTTT. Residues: CASSESGSDTQYF.